The present T cell receptor beta chain was sequenced within a study of blood T cell repertoires in COVID-19. In the study overall: Some COVID-19 samples were acute and others convalescent; all came from the United States, Italy and Spain. T cells, B-cell-depleted T cells, or PBMCs supplied cDNA or gDNA.

The V and J ends lost 6 bases and 4 bases respectively, with 10 bases between them. The CDR3 is 12 amino acids. Germline V gene lookup returns CDR1 SQVTM and CDR2 ANQGSEA. Per the study methods: Reference gene primer amplification gave estimated nucleated cell counts. Some clones are missing from TCRdb's copy, which holds only in-frame ones; the method was immunoSEQ multiplex PCR. That table gives V, J and clone size, and the DNA gave D and trimming. Of roughly 150,000 clones in the sample, about 88% were seen once. In Seattle, patients joined the study during active infection and were tracked longitudinally.

The source of this sequence is a woman in her fifties or sixties with COVID-19, enrolled during active disease. The chain recombines TRBV29-1 with TRBJ2-1, with unresolved D. Sample: peripheral blood. Written as DNA, the CDR3 is TGCAGCGTGGCCACTAATTACAATGAGCAGTTCTTC. This translates into CSVATNYNEQFF.